A single T cell receptor (beta chain) is shown here with its context. It was during active infection that Seattle patients were enrolled and then longitudinally followed. The sample comes from a study of blood T cell repertoires in COVID-19. As for the study in general: From the United States, Italy and Spain came samples of acute and convalescent COVID-19.

The germline V and J ends were trimmed by 0 bases and 11 bases, with 10 bases remaining between them. The CDR3 totals 12 residues. CDR1 LGHDT and CDR2 YNNKEL come from the germline V gene (reference sequence). Study processing details: Quantification of nucleated cells was approximated via reference gene primer amplification. Sequencing was performed with immunoSEQ multiplex PCR; in TCRdb, only in-frame clones are kept and a portion is missing. V and J calls and clone size are given by that table; D and trimming were obtained from the DNA. In the table there are nearly 95,000 clones, about 74% of which are singletons.

Sequencing was carried out using peripheral blood. The chain uses TRBV3-1 (or the pseudogene TRBV3-2) and TRBJ1-1; D remains unclear. The receptor's source is a man between 65 and 85 years old with COVID-19, enrolled during active disease. CDR3 coding DNA: TGTGCCAGCAGCCAAGAAGCAGTGGAGGCTTTCTTT. Amino acid sequence: CASSQEAVEAFF.